This T cell receptor (beta chain) was sequenced during a study of a mutant IDH1 vaccine in newly diagnosed glioma. Study-level information: Patients' prior therapy spanned radiotherapy, temozolomide, or both; most underwent both. Notes on the study in general: Patients showed vaccine-induced immune responses at a rate of roughly 93%. It seemed that pseudoprogression was not linked to changes in the top peripheral T cell clonotypes.

The repertoire was sequenced with immunoSEQ multiplex PCR; TCRdb's copy has only in-frame clones and lacks some. The data show 85,000 to 100,000 clones, 70% to 90% seen once. This CDR3 has 16 residues. V lost 4 bases to trimming and J lost 6 bases; unmatched junction nucleotides: 12. In germline, CDR1 is SGDLS, CDR2 YYNGEE. The time point denotes: baseline, week 1 (first vaccination visit). Treatment defined: pre-vaccination baseline after standard-of-care therapy. Donors had new IDH1-mutant astrocytomas of WHO grade 3 or 4 (ATRX-lost). Turning to this clone: The antigen is undetermined.

The material was PBMCs, obtained from a glioma patient treated with radiotherapy, temozolomide or both. The rearrangement links TRBV9 to TRBJ2-1, with 8 positions matching TRBD2. The sequence came from a woman aged 50 to 65 with glioma. CDR3 sequence: CASSQGLTSAFNEQFF. Written as DNA, the CDR3 is TGTGCCAGCAGCCAGGGTTTGACTAGCGCGTTCAATGAGCAGTTCTTC.